The sequence of this T cell receptor (beta chain) was determined in a study of Ad26.COV2.S vaccination and SARS-CoV-2 variants. V lost 6 bases and J lost 0; bases outside the gene matches: 3. The CDR3 is made up of 14 amino acids. The germline CDR1 and CDR2 sequences are MNHNS and SASEGT. TCRdb keeps only in-frame clones here, not all; method: immunoSEQ multiplex PCR. The sample includes hundreds of thousands of clones, over 75% of them seen just once. Treatment denoted: 15 to 20 received Ad26.COV2.S at low or high dose, single or two shots; about 5 received placebo; per-sample allocation not given. Sampling was done on day 63 after the first vaccine or placebo injection.

The receptor was derived from a person aged 18-65 years who received the Ad26.COV2.S COVID-19 vaccine or a placebo. The sequenced sample was peripheral blood, obtained in a trial of Ad26.COV2.S vaccine versus placebo. The V and J genes are TRBV6-1 and TRBJ2-7, with TRBD2 identical over 9 bases. The CDR3 nucleotides read TGTGCCAGCAGCTATAGCGGGAGCTCCTACGAGCAGTACTTC. Its translation is CASSYSGSSYEQYF.